This T cell receptor (beta chain) was obtained from a study of T cells in Graves' hyperthyroidism and ophthalmopathy. Study-wide results and caveats: Ophthalmopathy and stable hyperthyroidism were separated by a 13 V-J model.

Patients between 18 and 65 years old had hyperthyroidism, newly diagnosed and lasting under 2 months. Patients showing uncontrolled infection, other autoimmune disease, pregnancy or lactation were ineligible. Notes on this clonotype: Antigen specificity is unknown.

TCR beta CDR3 regions were amplified from RNA transcripts. First-round RT-PCR targeting the TCR CDR3 was performed with the HTBI primer set. Using its own MiXCR run on the multiplex PCR reads, TCRdb lists one record per CDR3 protein. Of 280,000 or so distinct CDR3 sequences listed, 13% to 15% are singletons. Germline CDR1 and CDR2: MNHEY and SMNVEV (reference sequence). Trimming removed 1 base from V and 9 bases from J, with 10 bases in between. The CDR3 runs 14 residues. The sample was blood. V and J are TRBV27 and TRBJ1-6, with D maybe TRBD1 (5 bases). This clonotype originated in a woman aged 45 to 65 with Graves' hyperthyroidism that later progressed to Graves' ophthalmopathy. In DNA form, the CDR3 reads TGTGCCAGCAGTTTATGGGGCGGGGGTTCACCCCTCCACTTT. Residues: CASSLWGGGSPLHF.